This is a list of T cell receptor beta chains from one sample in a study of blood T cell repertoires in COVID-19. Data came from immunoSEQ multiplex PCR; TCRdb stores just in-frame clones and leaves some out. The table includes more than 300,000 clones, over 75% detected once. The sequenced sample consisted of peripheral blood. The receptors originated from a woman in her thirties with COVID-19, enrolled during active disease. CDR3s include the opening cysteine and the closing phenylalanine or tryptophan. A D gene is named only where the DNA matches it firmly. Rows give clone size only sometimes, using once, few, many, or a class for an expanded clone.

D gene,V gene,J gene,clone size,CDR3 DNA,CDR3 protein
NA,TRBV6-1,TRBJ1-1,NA,TGTGCCAGCAGTGATTTCAAGAACACTGAAGCTTTCTTT,CASSDFKNTEAFF
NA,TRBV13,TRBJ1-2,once,TGTGCCAGCAGCCCAGTCCCACGGGTTGACTATGGCTACACCTTC,CASSPVPRVDYGYTF
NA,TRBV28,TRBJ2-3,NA,TGTGCCAGCTCCCTCCAACTGCCCGAGAGTGCTACGCAGTATTTT,CASSLQLPESATQYF
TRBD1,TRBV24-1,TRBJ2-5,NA,TGTGCCACCAGTGACTCCGGACAGGGCTACCAAGAGACCCAGTACTTC,CATSDSGQGYQETQYF
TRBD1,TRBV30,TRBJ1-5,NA,TGTGCCTGGAGTCGGGACAGGGGTAATCAGCCCCAGCATTTT,CAWSRDRGNQPQHF
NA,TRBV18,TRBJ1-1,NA,TGTGCCAGTGCAGGGTTGAACACTGAAGCTTTCTTT,CASAGLNTEAFF
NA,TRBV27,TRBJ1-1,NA,TGTGCCAGCAGTTCTTTATCCCTAAGGGGTTTTTTCACTGAAGCTTTCTTT,CASSSLSLRGFFTEAFF
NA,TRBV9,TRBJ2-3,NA,TGTGCCAGCAGCGTAGGTGGGACACCTAGCACAGATACGCAGTATTTT,CASSVGGTPSTDTQYF
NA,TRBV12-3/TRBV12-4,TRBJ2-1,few,TGTGCCAGCAGCCTTGTGGGGGCCAATGAGCAGTTCTTC,CASSLVGANEQFF
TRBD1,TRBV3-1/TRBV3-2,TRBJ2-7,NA,TGTGCCAGCAGTCAAGGGGGGACAGGGACCTACGAGCAGTACTTC,CASSQGGTGTYEQYF
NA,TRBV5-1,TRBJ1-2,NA,TGCGCCAGCATGAGGGGACGGGGGGATGGCTACACCTTC,CASMRGRGDGYTF
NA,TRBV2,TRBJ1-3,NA,TGTGCCAGCAGGAAACAGGGCAATTCTGGAAACACCATATATTTT,CASRKQGNSGNTIYF
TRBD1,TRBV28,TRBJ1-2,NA,TGTGCCAGCAGCTCCCCGGGACAGGGAAACTATGGCTACACCTTC,CASSSPGQGNYGYTF
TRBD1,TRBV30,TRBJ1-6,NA,TGTGCCTGGAGTGGAGGGGCCGGGACAGCCAATTCACCCCTCCACTTT,CAWSGGAGTANSPLHF
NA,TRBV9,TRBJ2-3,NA,TGTGCCAGCCGGGGAGTGGGCACAGATACGCAGTATTTT,CASRGVGTDTQYF
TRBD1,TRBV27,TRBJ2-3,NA,TGTGCCAGCAGGGTTGGGACAGGGGGACCTTTTAACACAGATACGCAGTATTTT,CASRVGTGGPFNTDTQYF
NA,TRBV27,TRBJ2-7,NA,TGTGCCAGCAGTCGGGACTTTAGCTCCTACGAGCAGTACTTC,CASSRDFSSYEQYF
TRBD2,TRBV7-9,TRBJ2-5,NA,TGTGCCAGCAGCTTCGGCCAGACTAGCGGACAAGAGACCCAGTACTTC,CASSFGQTSGQETQYF
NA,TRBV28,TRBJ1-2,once,TGTGCCAGCCTCACTGGACAAAGAACCAACTATGGCTACACCTTC,CASLTGQRTNYGYTF
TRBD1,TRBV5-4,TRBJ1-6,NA,TGTGCCAGCAGCTTAGGACAGGGGTTGACTTCACCCCTCCACTTT,CASSLGQGLTSPLHF
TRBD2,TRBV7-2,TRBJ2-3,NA,TGTGCCAGCAGCGACCGACTAGCGAGAGATACGCAGTATTTT,CASSDRLARDTQYF
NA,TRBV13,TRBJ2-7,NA,TGTGCCAGCAGCCTTGGACCAGGGATACTCTACGAGCAGTACTTC,CASSLGPGILYEQYF
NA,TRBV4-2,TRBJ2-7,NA,TGTGCCAGCAGCCTCCCGGACACTCGCGAGCAGTACTTC,CASSLPDTREQYF
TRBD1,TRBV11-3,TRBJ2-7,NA,TGTGCCAGCGGACAGGGGAACGAGCAGTACTTC,CASGQGNEQYF
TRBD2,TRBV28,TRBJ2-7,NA,TGTGCCAGCAGTTTATTTAGGCGACTAGCGGGAGGGCCGCGTTACGAGCAGTACTTC,CASSLFRRLAGGPRYEQYF
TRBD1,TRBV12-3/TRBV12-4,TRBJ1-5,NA,TGTGCCAGCAGTACAGGGGAAAATCAGCCCCAGCATTTT,CASSTGENQPQHF
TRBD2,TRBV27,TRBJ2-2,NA,TGTGCCAGCAGTTTATCGATACTAGCGGGAGGGCGCGACACCGGGGAGCTGTTTTTT,CASSLSILAGGRDTGELFF
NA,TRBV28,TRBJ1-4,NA,TGTGCCAGCGGCGGGGGAACTAATGAAAAACTGTTTTTT,CASGGGTNEKLFF
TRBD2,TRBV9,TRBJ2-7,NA,TGTGCCAGCAGCGTATCTGGGGCTAGCGGGGGCTACGAGCAGTACTTC,CASSVSGASGGYEQYF
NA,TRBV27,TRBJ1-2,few,TGTGCCAGCACTCCGGGGGGGGGCCATGGCTACACCTTC,CASTPGGGHGYTF
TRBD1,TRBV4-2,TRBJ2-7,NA,TGTGCCAGCAGCCAAGGGGCCCGGACAGGGGGCTCCTACGAGCAGTACTTC,CASSQGARTGGSYEQYF
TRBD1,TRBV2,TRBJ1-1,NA,TGTGCCAGCAGTAGGGGACAGACCATGAACACTGAAGCTTTCTTT,CASSRGQTMNTEAFF
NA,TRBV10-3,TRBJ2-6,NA,TGTGCCACAGATAGGGGCTCTGGGGCCAACGTCCTGACTTTC,CATDRGSGANVLTF
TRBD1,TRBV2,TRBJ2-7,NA,TGTGCCAGCAGTGTGGCGGGACAGGGGTCCGACGAGCAGTACTTC,CASSVAGQGSDEQYF
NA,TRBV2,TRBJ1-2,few,TGTGCCAGCAATCGGGCTAACTATGGCTACACCTTC,CASNRANYGYTF
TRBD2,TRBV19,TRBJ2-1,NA,TGTGCCAGTAGTAAACTAGCGGGAGGGTCCTACAATGAGCAGTTCTTC,CASSKLAGGSYNEQFF
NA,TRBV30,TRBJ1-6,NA,TGTGCCTGGAGTGTGCCGGGAACACCCCTCCACTTT,CAWSVPGTPLHF
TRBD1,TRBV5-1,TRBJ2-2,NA,TGCGCCAGCAGGAGACAGGGGGCCAGCGGGGAGCTGTTTTTT,CASRRQGASGELFF
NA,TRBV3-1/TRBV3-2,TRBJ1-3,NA,TGTGCCAGCAGCCAAGATAGTGGAAACACCATATATTTT,CASSQDSGNTIYF
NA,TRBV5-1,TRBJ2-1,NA,TGCGCCAGCAGCGAGACTAGTTCGGAGGATGAGCAGTTCTTC,CASSETSSEDEQFF
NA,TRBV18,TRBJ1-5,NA,TGTGCCAGCTCGTCGGACCAGGGCCAGCCCCAGCATTTT,CASSSDQGQPQHF
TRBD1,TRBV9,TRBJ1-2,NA,TGTGCCAGCAGCCCACGACAGGGGCAGGGCTATGGCTACACCTTC,CASSPRQGQGYGYTF
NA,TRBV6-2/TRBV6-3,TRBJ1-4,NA,TGTGCCAGCAGTTACCGGGGGAGTAATGAAAAACTGTTTTTT,CASSYRGSNEKLFF
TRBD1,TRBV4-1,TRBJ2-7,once,TGCGCCAGCAGCCCCGGGACAGGGTCCTCCTACGAGCAGTACTTC,CASSPGTGSSYEQYF
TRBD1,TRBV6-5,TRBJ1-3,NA,TGTGCCAGCAGTCTCGGGACAGGTGCTGGAAACACCATATATTTT,CASSLGTGAGNTIYF
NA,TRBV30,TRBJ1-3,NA,TGTGCCTGGAGTGTTACGTTCGGCTCTGGAAACACCATATATTTT,CAWSVTFGSGNTIYF
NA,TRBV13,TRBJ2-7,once,TGTGCCAGCAGCTTAGGAGCCGGAGGGCGGGGATACGAGCAGTACTTC,CASSLGAGGRGYEQYF
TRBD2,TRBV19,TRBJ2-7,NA,TGTGCCAGTAGACGCGGGAGGGCCTACGAGCAGTACTTC,CASRRGRAYEQYF
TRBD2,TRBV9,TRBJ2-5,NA,TGTGCCAGCAGCGCCAGCGGGAGGGGAGAAGAGACCCAGTACTTC,CASSASGRGEETQYF
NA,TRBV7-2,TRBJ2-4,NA,TGTGCCAGCAGCTTAAGTCGAGAAAACATTCAGTACTTC,CASSLSRENIQYF
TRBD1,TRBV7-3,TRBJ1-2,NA,TGTGCCAGCAGCCTACAGGGGGCGGCAGGCTACACCTTC,CASSLQGAAGYTF
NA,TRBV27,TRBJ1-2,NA,TGTGCCAGCAGGTCACCCGGCTATGGCTACACCTTC,CASRSPGYGYTF
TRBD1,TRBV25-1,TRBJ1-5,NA,TGTGCCAGTAGCCCGACAGGGGAGGGCTATAGCAATCAGCCCCAGCATTTT,CASSPTGEGYSNQPQHF
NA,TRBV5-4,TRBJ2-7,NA,TGTGCCAGCAGGAGAGTAGAGAAGACCTACGAGCAGTACTTC,CASRRVEKTYEQYF